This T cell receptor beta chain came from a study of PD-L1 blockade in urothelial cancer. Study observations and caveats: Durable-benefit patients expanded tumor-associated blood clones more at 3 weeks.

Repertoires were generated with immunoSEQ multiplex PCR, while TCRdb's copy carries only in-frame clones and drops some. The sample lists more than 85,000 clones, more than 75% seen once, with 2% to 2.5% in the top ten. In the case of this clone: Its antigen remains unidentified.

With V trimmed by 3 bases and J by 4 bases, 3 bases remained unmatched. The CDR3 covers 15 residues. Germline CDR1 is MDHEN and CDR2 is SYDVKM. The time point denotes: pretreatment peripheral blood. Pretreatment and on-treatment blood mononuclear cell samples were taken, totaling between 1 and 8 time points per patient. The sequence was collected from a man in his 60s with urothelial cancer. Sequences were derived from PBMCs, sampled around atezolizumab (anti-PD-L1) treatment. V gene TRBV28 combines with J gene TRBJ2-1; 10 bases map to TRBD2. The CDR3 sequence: CASSFRTSGYNEQFF. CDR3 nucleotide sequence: TGTGCCAGCAGTTTCAGGACTAGCGGTTACAATGAGCAGTTCTTC.